This T cell receptor (beta chain) was documented in a study of blood T cell repertoires in COVID-19. Overall study context: The United States, Italy and Spain provided the acute and convalescent COVID-19 samples. The cDNA or gDNA used as material had been derived from T cells, B-cell-depleted T cells, or PBMCs.

The assay was immunoSEQ multiplex PCR, and TCRdb's table has in-frame clones only and misses some. The data contain about 260,000 clones, roughly 86% of them seen just once; the ten biggest clones take up roughly 8%. The CDR3 is made up of 15 amino acids. V was pared by 0 bases and J by 9 bases, with 4 bases of the junction left unmatched. From germline, CDR1 is MDHEN and CDR2 SYDVKM. Sequences were obtained from peripheral blood. This clonotype originated in a man in his forties with active or convalescent COVID-19. This chain joins TRBV28 and TRBJ2-1; 11 bases are a match to TRBD1. CDR3 region: CASSLWDRGPPEQFF. DNA for the CDR3: TGTGCCAGCAGTTTATGGGACAGGGGGCCCCCTGAGCAGTTCTTC.